These T cell receptor beta chains were read from a single sample in a study of T cell changes during pregnancy in multiple sclerosis. TCRdb keeps only in-frame clones here, not all; method: immunoSEQ multiplex PCR. The data contain approximately 60,000 clones, around nine tenths of them seen just once; the ten biggest clones take up roughly 5.2%. Sequenced material: peripheral blood from another person, used as feeder cells. These receptors were collected from a human donor whose cells served as feeder cells for cultures in a pregnancy study. Each CDR3 is given with its conserved first and last residue. Each record gives: D gene, clone size, V gene, J gene, CDR3 protein, CDR3 DNA. The D gene is left open where the match is weak. Size values are once, few and many counts, or a class for expanded clones, and some rows have none.

TRBD1,-,TRBV6-5,TRBJ1-2,CASSPGTGTSYTF,TGTGCCAGCAGCCCCGGGACAGGAACTAGCTACACCTTC
TRBD1,-,TRBV4-1,TRBJ2-5,CASSQVGGQGWETQYF,TGCGCCAGCAGCCAAGTTGGGGGACAGGGGTGGGAGACCCAGTACTTC
TRBD2,-,TRBV30,TRBJ2-7,CAWSRMGTSGPTYEQYF,TGTGCCTGGAGTAGGATGGGGACTAGCGGGCCAACCTACGAGCAGTACTTC
-,-,TRBV7-2,TRBJ2-1,CASSSGREFF,TGTGCCAGCAGCTCCGGGAGAGAGTTCTTC
-,-,TRBV7-3,TRBJ1-3,CASSFDLGNTIYF,TGTGCCAGCAGCTTTGACCTAGGGAACACCATATATTTT
TRBD2,-,TRBV7-9,TRBJ2-5,CASSLTSGGAQETQYF,TGTGCCAGCAGCTTAACAAGCGGGGGGGCCCAAGAGACCCAGTACTTC
TRBD1,-,TRBV29-1,TRBJ2-7,CSVGQGIYEQYF,TGCAGCGTGGGACAGGGGATCTACGAGCAGTACTTC
-,-,TRBV7-9,TRBJ2-1,CASSSRGSSYNEQFF,TGTGCCAGCAGCTCAAGGGGTTCCTCCTACAATGAGCAGTTCTTC
-,-,TRBV5-1,TRBJ2-5,CASSSYEGGNQETQYF,TGCGCCAGCAGCTCCTATGAGGGGGGGAACCAAGAGACCCAGTACTTC
-,-,TRBV7-2,TRBJ1-2,CASSLAGQVYGYTF,TGTGCCAGCAGCTTAGCTGGACAAGTCTATGGCTACACCTTC
-,-,TRBV7-3,TRBJ1-6,CASSSGNSPLHF,TGTGCCAGCAGCTCTGGTAATTCACCCCTCCACTTT
-,-,TRBV2,TRBJ1-5,CASSETGRGQPQHF,TGTGCCAGCAGTGAGACAGGTAGAGGTCAGCCCCAGCATTTT
-,-,TRBV15,TRBJ1-2,CATSRVVQGAGYTF,TGTGCCACCAGCAGAGTTGTACAGGGAGCGGGCTACACCTTC
TRBD1,-,TRBV7-2,TRBJ2-7,CASSYGGRGPRNEQYF,TGTGCCAGCAGCTACGGGGGCAGGGGGCCGAGGAACGAGCAGTACTTC
-,few,TRBV7-2,TRBJ1-1,CASSLAIGQPEAFF,TGTGCCAGCAGCTTAGCTATCGGGCAACCTGAAGCTTTCTTT
-,-,TRBV4-1,TRBJ1-4,CASSQASGRAEKLFF,TGCGCCAGCAGCCAAGCGTCAGGGCGGGCTGAAAAACTGTTTTTT
TRBD2,-,TRBV6-1,TRBJ2-1,CASSAVYGGGRKGSYNEQFF,TGTGCCAGCAGTGCCGTTTACGGTGGCGGGAGGAAAGGCTCCTACAATGAGCAGTTCTTC
-,-,TRBV29-1,TRBJ2-2,CSAIQGGELFF,TGCAGCGCCATACAGGGAGGGGAGCTGTTTTTT
TRBD1,-,TRBV5-7,TRBJ1-1,CASSLAPRQGDTEAFF,TGTGCCAGCAGCTTGGCCCCGCGGCAGGGGGACACTGAAGCTTTCTTT
-,-,TRBV20-1,TRBJ2-1,CSTRTHNEQFF,TGCAGTACTAGGACCCACAATGAGCAGTTCTTC
TRBD1,-,TRBV7-2,TRBJ2-5,CASSLGDSLQETQYF,TGTGCCAGCAGCTTAGGGGACAGCCTCCAAGAGACCCAGTACTTC
-,-,TRBV30,TRBJ2-2,CAWSVGWGNTGELFF,TGTGCCTGGAGTGTGGGCTGGGGGAACACCGGGGAGCTGTTTTTT
TRBD1,once,TRBV18,TRBJ1-4,CASSPLGTGNEKLFF,TGTGCCAGCTCACCCCTCGGGACAGGGAATGAAAAACTGTTTTTT
-,once,TRBV4-1,TRBJ2-1,CASSRTLTRGANNEQFF,TGCGCCAGCAGCCGAACCCTTACTAGGGGGGCTAACAATGAGCAGTTCTTC
-,-,TRBV19,TRBJ1-4,CASSVLTGFVEKLFF,TGTGCCAGTAGTGTACTTACAGGGTTCGTGGAAAAACTGTTTTTT
-,-,TRBV19,TRBJ2-3,CASQGAGTDTQYF,TGTGCCAGTCAAGGGGCGGGCACAGATACGCAGTATTTT